This entry lists 24 T cell receptor beta chains sequenced from one sample in a study of cytomegalovirus exposure and HLA in healthy donors. Primers for the PCR totalled 60 Vbeta and 13 Jbeta. TCRdb keeps only in-frame clones here, not all; method: immunoSEQ multiplex PCR. The table shows 150,000 to 200,000 clones, with nearly 80% occurring only once. Sequenced input: PBMCs. These receptors were obtained from a man between 18 and 29 years old in good health and CMV-seropositive.

The chain couples TRBV4-2 to TRBJ1-5; D might be TRBD1 (6 bases). The germline V gene has CDR1 LGHNA and CDR2 YNFKEQ. The CDR3 extends over 16 amino acids. V lost 0 bases to trimming and J lost 3 bases, with 12 bases between them. The CDR3 nucleotides read TGTGCCAGCAGCCAAGAAGGGGGACCTCTCAATCAGCCCCAGCATTTT. Protein sequence: CASSQEGGPLNQPQHF.

The rearrangement joins TRBV4-2 to TRBJ1-1; D unclear. Germline CDR1 is LGHNA and CDR2 is YNFKEQ. V lost 1 base to trimming and J lost 1 base, with 10 bases between them. This CDR3 spans 15 amino acids. The CDR3 region is CASSQVAVRNTEAFF. The CDR3 nucleotides are TGTGCCAGCAGCCAAGTTGCGGTACGGAACACTGAAGCTTTCTTT.

Only a few counts were recorded for this clone. The rearrangement joins TRBV7-2 to TRBJ2-1, with TRBD1 as a possible D gene (5 bases). The CDR3 loop spans 13 amino acids. V lost 5 bases, J lost 14 bases, and 19 bases lay in between. Looked up from germline, CDR1 is SGHTA and CDR2 is FQGNSA. CDR3 sequence reads: CASSPEGGALKFF. The CDR3 DNA follows: TGTGCCAGCAGCCCGGAAGGTGGGGCCTTAAAGTTCTTC.

The V and J genes are TRBV5-4 and TRBJ2-3; perhaps TRBD1 as D (5 bases). This CDR3 contains 15 residues. V was pared by 0 bases and J by 3 bases, with 11 bases between. Per germline, CDR1 SGHNT and CDR2 YYREEE (reference sequence). For the CDR3, the DNA is TGTGCCAGCAGCTTGGCTGCAGGGAAAACAGATACGCAGTATTTT. Its translation is CASSLAAGKTDTQYF.

The chain couples TRBV7-6 to TRBJ1-1; TRBD1 matches 9 bases. The CDR3 is 12 residues long. Germline V gene lookup returns CDR1 SGHVS and CDR2 FNYEAQ. The V and J ends lost 6 bases and 8 bases, in that order; junction bases with no gene match: 4. CDR3 nucleotides: TGTGCCAGCAGTAGGGACAGGGTGGAAGCTTTCTTT. Its translation is CASSRDRVEAFF.

In its sample, this clone was seen once. This chain joins TRBV27 and TRBJ2-2, with D possibly being TRBD2 (6 bases). V was trimmed by 3 bases and J by 7 bases, leaving 15 bases between them. The CDR3 is 15 residues long. Germline CDR1 is MNHEY and CDR2 is SMNVEV (reference sequence). As DNA, the CDR3 is TGTGCCAGCAGTTTTGGCGGGACGGTGGACGGGGAGCTGTTTTTT. Translating it yields CASSFGGTVDGELFF.

The chain links TRBV7-6 to TRBJ2-7, with 7 bases aligning to TRBD1. There are 14 residues in the CDR3. Germline CDR1 is SGHVS and CDR2 is FNYEAQ. V shed 5 bases, J shed 1 base, and the junction held 5 bases outside the gene matches. CDR3 nucleotides: TGTGCCAGCAGCCCACGGGACAGTTCCTACGAGCAGTACTTC. The encoded protein is CASSPRDSSYEQYF.

A note on this clone: The junction departs from the called germline gene at one end, perhaps through a read error. The chain recombines TRBV7-3 with TRBJ1-6; tentative D call: TRBD1 (6 bases). Germline CDR1 and CDR2: SGHTA and FQGTGA. This CDR3 is 15 amino acids long. The CDR3 region is CASSLNGRGNSPPHF. The DNA of the CDR3 is TGTGCCAGCTCGTTAAACGGCAGGGGAAATTCACCCCCCCACTTT.

The J gene is TRBJ1-6, the V gene TRBV5-6; no clear D. Trimming pared 0 bases from V and 3 bases from J, leaving 10 bases between. The CDR3 has 16 amino acids. Germline V gene lookup returns CDR1 SGHDT and CDR2 YYEEEE. The CDR3 loop is CASSLARQNYNSPLHF. DNA of the CDR3: TGTGCCAGCAGCTTGGCCAGGCAGAACTATAATTCACCCCTCCACTTT.

The chain couples TRBV4-1 to TRBJ1-5, with D perhaps TRBD1 (6 bases). V lost 1 base and J lost 8, with 15 bases in between. This CDR3 is 15 amino acids long. CDR1 is MGHRA and CDR2 is YSYEKL in the germline V gene. The CDR3 here is CASSQGTVGGEPQHF. The CDR3 region has the DNA TGCGCCAGCAGCCAAGGGACAGTGGGAGGGGAGCCCCAGCATTTT.

V is TRBV18 and J is TRBJ1-3, with TRBD1 matching 7 bases. Germline CDR1 and CDR2: KGHSH and LQKENI. The CDR3 runs to 17 residues. With 3 bases clipped from V and 0 bases from J, the junction kept 8 bases outside the gene matches. The CDR3: CASSPQGQVISGNTIYF. The DNA of the CDR3 is TGTGCCAGCTCACCCCAAGGACAGGTTATCTCTGGAAACACCATATATTTT.

The chain is built from TRBV5-8 and TRBJ1-4; D may be TRBD1 (6 bases). Germline lookup yields CDR1 SGHTS and CDR2 YDEGEE. The CDR3 sequence is 16 residues long. The V gene lost 0 bases and the J gene lost 8 bases, with 17 bases spanning the gap. Here the CDR3 reads CASSLGETGTGEKLFF. Here the CDR3 DNA reads TGTGCCAGCAGCTTGGGGGAAACAGGGACGGGAGAAAAACTGTTTTTT.

The J gene is TRBJ1-2, the V gene TRBV5-4; the D gene is possibly TRBD1 (5 bases). Trimming left V 6 bases short and J 4 bases short, with 16 bases between. Germline loops: CDR1 SGHNT, CDR2 YYREEE (reference sequence). This CDR3 spans 14 amino acids. The CDR3 loop reads CASTDRRQIYGYTF. CDR3 DNA: TGTGCCAGCACCGACCGTCGACAGATCTATGGCTACACCTTC.

The chain couples TRBV5-1 to TRBJ2-5; 9 positions match TRBD1. The CDR3 loop spans 14 amino acids. Trimming cost V 4 bases and J 2 bases; bases outside gene matches: 3. The germline V gene has CDR1 SGHRS and CDR2 YFSETQ. CDR3 coding DNA: TGCGCCAGCAGCGTGACAGGGGGACAAGAGACCCAGTACTTC. Its protein product is CASSVTGGQETQYF.

This rearrangement joins TRBV28 to TRBJ1-3, with unresolved D. This CDR3 is built from 12 residues. Trimming removed 10 bases at V and 4 bases at J, with 11 bases between. CDR1 is MDHEN, CDR2 SYDVKM, per germline. CDR3 nucleotide sequence: TGTGCCACTAGTTCAGAAGGAAACACCATATATTTT. It is translated as CATSSEGNTIYF. The variable domain in full, completed from reference TRBV28 and TRBJ1-3, reads DVKVTQSSRYLVKRTGEKVFLECVQDMDHENMFWYRQDPGLGLRLIYFSYDVKMKEKGDIPEGYSVSREKKERFSLILESASTNQTSMYLCATSSEGNTIYFGEGSWLTVV.

The gene calls are TRBV7-2 and TRBJ2-7, with 8 bases identical to TRBD1. Germline-derived CDR1 and CDR2 are SGHTA and FQGNSA. The CDR3 covers 15 residues. V gave up 4 bases and J gave up 1 base; unmatched junction bases: 6. CDR3 DNA sequence: TGTGCCAGCAGCTCGACAGGGGTGAGTTCCTACGAGCAGTACTTC. This translates into CASSSTGVSSYEQYF.

The sample holds a few counts of this clone. The CDR3 loop reads CASSQSSYNEQFF. CDR3 coding DNA: TGTGCCAGCAGCCAGAGCTCCTACAATGAGCAGTTCTTC. The V and J genes are TRBV14 and TRBJ2-1; D remains ambiguous. Germline V CDR1 and CDR2: SGHDN, FVKESK. The CDR3 has 13 amino acids. Trimming left V 3 bases short and J 0 bases short, with 3 bases between.

The table lists this clone with a few counts. This rearrangement joins TRBV4-3 to TRBJ2-3, with D perhaps matching TRBD2 (6 bases). V was shortened by 0 bases and J by 0 bases, with 13 bases between the two germline ends. Germline lookup yields CDR1 LGHNA and CDR2 YSLEER. The CDR3 sequence is 17 residues long. CDR3 amino acids: CASSQDGYSGSTDTQYF. DNA of the CDR3: TGCGCCAGCAGCCAAGATGGGTATAGCGGCAGCACAGATACGCAGTATTTT.

The rearrangement links TRBV5-1 to TRBJ2-1; D gene ambiguous. CDR1 is SGHRS and CDR2 is YFSETQ in the germline V gene. The CDR3 extends over 13 amino acids. Trimming left V 3 bases short and J 8 bases short, with 12 bases between. In DNA, the CDR3 is TGCGCCAGCAGCTCAATAACTTCGGATGAGCAGTTCTTC. Translation: CASSSITSDEQFF.

V gene TRBV27 combines with J gene TRBJ2-1; 11 nucleotides match TRBD2. Looked up from germline, CDR1 is MNHEY and CDR2 is SMNVEV (reference sequence). The V segment lost 1 base and the J segment 6 bases; nucleotides outside the gene matches: 5. This CDR3 comprises 16 residues. CDR3 in amino acids: CASSLYSGRAGNEQFF. In nucleotides, the CDR3 is TGTGCCAGCAGTTTATATAGCGGGAGGGCCGGCAATGAGCAGTTCTTC.

This clone was seen a handful of times. The genes are TRBV10-3 and TRBJ1-1; 7 bases fit TRBD1. The CDR3 is 14 amino acids. The germline CDR1 and CDR2 sequences are ENHRY and SYGVKD. V trimming: 5 bases; J trimming: 4 bases; junction bases outside the gene matches: 7. The CDR3 region has the DNA TGTGCCATCAGTCCCAGCAGGGGGGCCACTGAAGCTTTCTTT. Translated, it gives CAISPSRGATEAFF.

The chain has TRBV7-2 and TRBJ2-7; D is possibly TRBD2 (6 bases). The CDR3 runs to 13 residues. Germline lookup yields CDR1 SGHTA and CDR2 FQGNSA. Trimming cost V 5 bases and J 6 bases, with 14 bases left between them. CDR3 coding DNA: TGTGCCAGCAGCGCCGGCGGGATTCTCGAGCAGTACTTC. It encodes CASSAGGILEQYF.

The chain has TRBV6-4 and TRBJ2-3; D uncertain. This CDR3 has 13 residues. CDR1 and CDR2 (germline): MRHNA, SNTAGT. Trimming shortened V by 3 bases and J by 5 bases, and 9 bases separated the two germline ends. For the CDR3, the DNA is TGTGCCAGCAGTGAGGAGCTTCAAGATACGCAGTATTTT. Translated: CASSEELQDTQYF.

The J gene is TRBJ2-7, the V gene TRBV6-1; no clear D gene. CDR3 size: 13 residues. Trimming removed 3 bases at V and 0 bases at J, with 6 bases between. From germline, CDR1 is MNHNS and CDR2 SASEGT. The chain's CDR3 is CASSDVISYEQYF. The CDR3 nucleotides read TGTGCCAGCAGTGATGTCATCTCCTACGAGCAGTACTTC.